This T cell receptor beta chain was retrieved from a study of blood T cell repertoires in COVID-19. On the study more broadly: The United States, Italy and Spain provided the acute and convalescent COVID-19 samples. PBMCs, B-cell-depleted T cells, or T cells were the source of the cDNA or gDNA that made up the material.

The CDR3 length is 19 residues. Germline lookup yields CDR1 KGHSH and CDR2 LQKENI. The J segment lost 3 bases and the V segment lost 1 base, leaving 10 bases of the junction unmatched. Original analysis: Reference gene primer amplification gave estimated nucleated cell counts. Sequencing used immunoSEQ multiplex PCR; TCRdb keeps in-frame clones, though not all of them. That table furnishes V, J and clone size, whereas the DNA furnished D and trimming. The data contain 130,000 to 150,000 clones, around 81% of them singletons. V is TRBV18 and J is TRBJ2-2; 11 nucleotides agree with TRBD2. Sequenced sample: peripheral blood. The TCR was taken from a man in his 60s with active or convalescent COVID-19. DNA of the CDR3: TGTGCCAGCTCACCACGCCCTTTTAGCGGGAGGGCAGACACCGGGGAGCTGTTTTTT. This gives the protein CASSPRPFSGRADTGELFF. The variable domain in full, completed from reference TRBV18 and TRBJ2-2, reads NAGVMQNPRHLVRRRGQEARLRCSPMKGHSHVYWYRQLPEEGLKFMVYLQKENIIDESGMPKERFSAEFPKEGPSILRIQQVVRGDSAAYFCASSPRPFSGRADTGELFFGEGSRLTVL.